This T cell receptor (beta chain) was captured by sequencing in a study of cytomegalovirus exposure and HLA in healthy donors. General study findings and limits: Analysis performed later found more than 15,000 TCR beta sequences associated with HLA alleles at 0.05 false discovery rate.

A remark on this clone: Its antigen is as yet unknown.

Primers included in the PCR were 60 Vbeta and 13 Jbeta primers. Sequencing was performed with immunoSEQ multiplex PCR; in TCRdb, only in-frame clones are kept and a portion is missing. In the table there are 150,000 or so clones, approximately 69% of which are singletons. The length of the CDR3 is 12 residues. Germline V gene data show CDR1 as SEHNR and CDR2 as FQNEAQ (reference sequence). The clonotype comes from a man aged 25 to 45 in good health and CMV-seronegative. This rearrangement joins TRBV7-9 to TRBJ2-5; 8 bases agree with TRBD2. TRBJ2-7 explains the end of the DNA better; the J call may be wrong. Material for sequencing was PBMCs. Here the CDR3 DNA reads TGTGCCAGCAGCCCGGGGGGGAACGAGCAGTACTTC. Amino acid sequence: CASSPGGNEQYF.